This T cell receptor (beta chain) was retrieved from a study of blood T cell repertoires in COVID-19. Study background: The cDNA or gDNA used as material had been derived from T cells, B-cell-depleted T cells, or PBMCs.

This table comes from immunoSEQ multiplex PCR, and its TCRdb copy is limited to in-frame clones, with some not included. Of roughly 300,000 clones listed, approximately 91% are singletons. This CDR3 is built from 15 residues. Per germline, CDR1 LGHDT and CDR2 YNNKEL (reference sequence). V was pared by 0 bases and J by 4 bases, with 5 bases of the junction left unmatched. The rearrangement uses TRBV3-1 (or the pseudogene TRBV3-2) and TRBJ2-5; the match to TRBD2 covers 7 bases. The origin of this receptor is a woman aged 35 to 49 with acute COVID-19. The sample comprised PBMCs or T cells enriched from blood (not recorded which). The CDR3 loop reads CASSQDFGTIETQYF. The CDR3 DNA is TGTGCCAGCAGCCAAGATTTCGGGACTATAGAGACCCAGTACTTC.